These 21 T cell receptor beta chains were all obtained from the same sample, sequenced in a study of blood T cell repertoires in COVID-19. Sequencing was performed with immunoSEQ multiplex PCR; in TCRdb, only in-frame clones are kept and a portion is missing. In the table there are roughly 170,000 clones, roughly 90% of which are singletons. The sequenced sample was peripheral blood. Receptor source: a man aged 65 to 79 with active or convalescent COVID-19.

The J gene is TRBJ2-7, the V gene TRBV19, with a weak D call TRBD2 (6 bases). From germline, CDR1 is LNHDA and CDR2 SQIVND (reference sequence). The CDR3 runs 13 residues. V lost 4 bases and J 5 bases, leaving 12 bases between the germline ends. In DNA form, the CDR3 reads TGTGCCAGTAGTAGGCAGGGCGGGGACGAGCAGTACTTC. It codes for CASSRQGGDEQYF.

This sequence joins TRBV19 and TRBJ2-1; maybe TRBD1 (7 bases). V was clipped by 10 bases and J by 5 bases, with 18 bases between them. CDR1 and CDR2 from the germline V gene are LNHDA and SQIVND (reference sequence). This CDR3 is 14 amino acids long. This chain's CDR3 is CATKDRRAHNEQFF. The CDR3, as DNA: TGTGCCACCAAGGACAGGAGGGCACACAATGAGCAGTTCTTC.

The chain is built from TRBV12-5 and TRBJ2-7; 9 bases fit TRBD1. Unmatched junction bases numbered 8, after V lost 1 base and J lost 4 bases. The germline V gene encodes CDR1 LGHNT and CDR2 FRNRAP. The CDR3 loop spans 16 amino acids. CDR3 loop: CASGLGLDRGKYEQYF. The CDR3, as DNA: TGTGCTAGTGGTTTGGGACTTGACAGGGGGAAGTACGAGCAGTACTTC.

The J gene is TRBJ2-7, the V gene TRBV28; no clear D. With 8 bases removed from V and 0 bases from J, the gap between germline ends came to 8 bases. This CDR3 has 12 residues. Germline CDR1 reads MDHEN; CDR2 reads SYDVKM. The CDR3: CASERSSYEQYF. CDR3 nucleotides: TGTGCCAGCGAGAGGAGCTCCTACGAGCAGTACTTC.

CDR3 DNA sequence: TGTGCCAGCAGCTTGACAGGGGCCGACGTTAACTATGGCTACACCTTC. Translated, it gives CASSLTGADVNYGYTF. This chain uses TRBV5-5 with TRBJ1-2; 7 nucleotides line up with TRBD1. Trimming removed 1 base from V and 1 base from J; junction bases left unmatched: 7. CDR1 and CDR2 (germline): SGHKS, YYEKEE (reference sequence). This CDR3 is built from 16 residues.

This clone appeared a single time. The chain uses TRBV5-1 and TRBJ2-5, with TRBD2 matching over 9 bases. The CDR3 length is 15 residues. The V segment lost 4 bases and the J segment 4 bases; nucleotides outside the gene matches: 8. Looked up from germline, CDR1 is SGHRS and CDR2 is YFSETQ. CDR3 DNA sequence: TGCGCCAGCAGCCCTAGCGGGGAAGTTACAGAGACCCAGTACTTC. This encodes CASSPSGEVTETQYF. Drawing the rest from reference TRBV5-1 and TRBJ2-5, the complete variable domain is KAGVTQTPRYLIKTRGQQVTLSCSPISGHRSVSWYQQTPGQGLQFLFEYFSETQRNKGNFPGRFSGRQFSNSRSEMNVSTLELGDSALYLCASSPSGEVTETQYFGPGTRLLVL.

The chain combines TRBV5-1 with TRBJ1-2, with D perhaps matching TRBD1 (5 bases). V lost 0 bases to trimming and J lost 8 bases, with 14 bases between them. The germline gives CDR1 SGHRS, CDR2 YFSETQ. The CDR3 is 14 residues long. The CDR3 bases are TGCGCCAGCAGCTTGGAGGTAACCCAGGGAGGCTACACCTTC. Residues: CASSLEVTQGGYTF. Supplemented by reference TRBV5-1 and TRBJ1-2, the full variable domain reads KAGVTQTPRYLIKTRGQQVTLSCSPISGHRSVSWYQQTPGQGLQFLFEYFSETQRNKGNFPGRFSGRQFSNSRSEMNVSTLELGDSALYLCASSLEVTQGGYTFGSGTRLTVV.

The chain couples TRBV6-5 to TRBJ1-6, with D maybe TRBD1 (5 bases). The CDR3 consists of 14 residues. Germline CDR1 and CDR2: MNHEY and SVGAGI. Trimming shortened V by 6 bases and J by 8 bases, and 14 bases separated the two germline ends. Here the CDR3 DNA reads TGTGCCAGCAGACAGGAGGGAGAGTATTCACCCCTCCACTTT. Translating gives CASRQEGEYSPLHF.

The chain couples TRBV4-3 to TRBJ2-7; weak D call: TRBD2 (6 bases). V lost 4 bases to trimming and J lost 3 bases, with 19 bases between them. The CDR3 runs to 16 residues. CDR1 is LGHNA, CDR2 YSLEER, per germline. CDR3 in amino acids: CASSRERDSSIYEQYF. Written as DNA, the CDR3 is TGCGCCAGCAGCCGAGAACGGGACTCCTCGATCTACGAGCAGTACTTC.

This chain uses TRBV6-2 or TRBV6-3 with TRBJ1-2; D unresolved. V was pared by 3 bases and J by 5 bases, with 13 bases between. Germline V gene lookup returns CDR1 MNHEY and CDR2 SVGEGT. The CDR3 runs 14 residues. The CDR3 coding sequence is TGTGCCAGCAGTTATCTGGCGGGGAGGTATGGCTACACCTTC. This encodes CASSYLAGRYGYTF.

In this sample, this clone turned up many times. The chain combines TRBV20-1 with TRBJ2-5; 8 nucleotides agree with TRBD2. J was trimmed by 5 bases and V by 3 bases; bases with no gene match: 8. Germline V CDR1 and CDR2: DFQATT, SNEGSKA (reference sequence). This CDR3 has 14 residues. CDR3 residues: CSASDGGARETQYF. For the CDR3, the DNA is TGCAGTGCTAGTGACGGGGGGGCCAGGGAGACCCAGTACTTC.

In the case of this clone: Sequence at one end of the junction differs from germline and may be a read error. The rearrangement links TRBV3-1 (or the pseudogene TRBV3-2) to TRBJ1-4; D uncertain. CDR1 LGHDT and CDR2 YNNKEL come from the germline V gene (reference sequence). The CDR3 consists of 16 residues. The CDR3 is CASTQDPGSLREKLFF. In DNA, the CDR3 is TGTGCCAGCACCCAAGATCCGGGGTCACTACGGGAAAAACTGTTTTTT.

The V call is TRBV19, the J call TRBJ1-4; D may be TRBD1 (5 bases). Trimming removed 10 bases at V and 3 bases at J, with 12 bases between. The CDR3 spans 13 residues. Germline CDR1 reads LNHDA; CDR2 reads SQIVND (reference sequence). CDR3 sequence reads: CATWGGANEKLFF. The DNA of the CDR3 is TGTGCCACCTGGGGGGGAGCTAATGAAAAACTGTTTTTT.

Concerning this clone itself: Distinct nucleotide sequences in the sample also encode this CDR3. This chain links TRBV18 with TRBJ2-7; 9 bases line up with TRBD1. Losses at the gene ends were 2 bases for V and 3 bases for J; bases not matched to a gene: 2. The V gene's germline CDR1 is KGHSH and CDR2 LQKENI. CDR3 length: 14 residues. CDR3 coding DNA: TGTGCCAGCTCACCAGGGACAGGGAGCTACGAGCAGTACTTC. Translating it yields CASSPGTGSYEQYF. Drawing the rest from reference TRBV18 and TRBJ2-7, the complete variable domain is NAGVMQNPRHLVRRRGQEARLRCSPMKGHSHVYWYRQLPEEGLKFMVYLQKENIIDESGMPKERFSAEFPKEGPSILRIQQVVRGDSAAYFCASSPGTGSYEQYFGPGTRLTVT.

This rearrangement joins TRBV15 to TRBJ1-2, with D tentatively TRBD1 (5 bases). The V and J ends lost 1 base and 7 bases respectively, with 16 bases between them. CDR1 LNHNV and CDR2 YYDKDF come from the germline V gene (reference sequence). The CDR3 is 15 residues long. DNA for the CDR3: TGTGCCACCAGCAGAGTGGACAAAGATACGGTTGGCTACACCTTC. Its translation: CATSRVDKDTVGYTF. Looking up the rest from reference TRBV15 and TRBJ1-2 gives the full variable domain: DAMVIQNPRYQVTQFGKPVTLSCSQTLNHNVMYWYQQKSSQAPKLLFHYYDKDFNNEADTPDNFQSRRPNTSFCFLDIRSPGLGDTAMYLCATSRVDKDTVGYTFGSGTRLTVV.

The chain couples TRBV7-8 to TRBJ1-2; 7 bases map to TRBD1. V gave up 3 bases and J gave up 6 bases; unmatched junction bases: 7. The CDR3 totals 14 residues. The V gene's germline CDR1 is SGHVS and CDR2 FQNEAQ. The CDR3 region is CASSFLDRVNGYTF. In DNA form, the CDR3 reads TGTGCCAGCAGCTTCCTAGACAGGGTCAATGGCTACACCTTC. Using reference TRBV7-8 and TRBJ1-2 for the parts outside the CDR3, the full variable domain is GAGVSQSPRYKVAKRGQDVALRCDPISGHVSLFWYQQALGQGPEFLTYFQNEAQLDKSGLPSDRFFAERPEGSVSTLKIQRTQQEDSAVYLCASSFLDRVNGYTFGSGTRLTVV.

The rearrangement joins TRBV11-2 to TRBJ1-1; 9 bases are a match to TRBD1. Germline-derived CDR1 and CDR2 are SGHAT and FQNNGV. J gave up 4 bases and V 4 bases, and 7 bases lay outside the gene matches. The CDR3 is 15 amino acids. The CDR3 DNA is TGTGCCAGCAGCTCCCCGAGGACAGGGGCCACTGAAGCTTTCTTT. Its translation is CASSSPRTGATEAFF. Complete variable domain (other parts from reference TRBV11-2 and TRBJ1-1): EAGVAQSPRYKIIEKRQSVAFWCNPISGHATLYWYQQILGQGPKLLIQFQNNGVVDDSQLPKDRFSAERLKGVDSTLKIQPAKLEDSAVYLCASSSPRTGATEAFFGQGTRLTVV.

This chain uses TRBV5-4 with TRBJ2-1; TRBD2 agrees at 10 bases. The CDR3 has 14 residues. J gave up 9 bases and V 4 bases, and 7 bases lay outside the gene matches. The germline V gene has CDR1 SGHNT and CDR2 YYREEE (reference sequence). The DNA for the CDR3 is TGTGCCAGCAGCCTGCCCCGGACTAGCGGTGAGCAGTTCTTC. Translating it yields CASSLPRTSGEQFF.

Here the CDR3 DNA reads TGTGCCACCAGCAACCCAGGGGCCCAGTACTTC. Residues: CATSNPGAQYF. The chain is built from TRBV15 and TRBJ2-5; D perhaps matches TRBD1 (6 bases). The CDR3 is 11 amino acids. Germline-derived CDR1 and CDR2 are LNHNV and YYDKDF (reference sequence). Deletions cut 4 bases from V and 9 bases from J, with 9 bases between.

V is TRBV10-3 and J is TRBJ2-1, with D possibly being TRBD2 (6 bases). This CDR3 contains 17 residues. The germline gives CDR1 ENHRY, CDR2 SYGVKD. Trimming removed 0 bases at V and 0 bases at J, with 12 bases between. This CDR3 is CAISESWSGPSYNEQFF. The CDR3 DNA is TGTGCCATCAGTGAGTCGTGGAGCGGGCCCTCCTACAATGAGCAGTTCTTC.

The chain links TRBV15 to TRBJ2-7; possible D gene TRBD2, 7 bases. CDR1 is LNHNV and CDR2 is YYDKDF in the germline V gene (reference sequence). CDR3 size: 15 residues. V shed 3 bases and J shed 6 bases, with 18 bases lying between them. The CDR3 bases are TGTGCCACCAGCAGCCATCTCAGGGGAGGGGGCGAGCAGTACTTC. This sequence encodes CATSSHLRGGGEQYF.